A single sample is the source of the 20 T cell receptor beta chains below, sequenced in a study of cytomegalovirus exposure and HLA in healthy donors. The study ran its PCR with 60 Vbeta and 13 Jbeta primers. TCRdb's copy holds only in-frame clones and misses some; the assay was immunoSEQ multiplex PCR. The table records about 150,000 clones, about three quarters of them present only once. Sample: PBMCs. Receptor source: a woman in her twenties or thirties in good health and CMV-seronegative.

The gene calls are TRBV27 and TRBJ1-1; weak D call: TRBD1 (6 bases). Germline assignment: CDR1 MNHEY and CDR2 SMNVEV (reference sequence). The CDR3 is 15 residues long. The ends were cut back, 4 bases at V and 3 bases at J, with 15 bases in the middle. DNA for the CDR3: TGTGCCAGCAGTTCTACGGACAGTGCCCACACTGAAGCTTTCTTT. Encoded protein: CASSSTDSAHTEAFF.

The rearrangement joins TRBV6-5 to TRBJ2-2; possible D gene TRBD1, 6 bases. Trimming cost V 5 bases and J 1 base, with 11 bases left between them. Germline lookup yields CDR1 MNHEY and CDR2 SVGAGI. The CDR3 is 15 residues long. CDR3 DNA sequence: TGTGCCAGCAGTGGAAGGACAGTGAACACCGGGGAGCTGTTTTTT. As protein: CASSGRTVNTGELFF.

This clone came up a few times. The rearrangement uses TRBV7-9 and TRBJ1-2; D may be TRBD1 (5 bases). V was cut by 0 bases and J by 4 bases, with 12 bases left in between. Germline lookup yields CDR1 SEHNR and CDR2 FQNEAQ (reference sequence). There are 15 residues in the CDR3. The CDR3 DNA follows: TGTGCCAGCAGCTTAGCTTCGGGGGGAAGCTATGGCTACACCTTC. Translated, it gives CASSLASGGSYGYTF.

The chain employs TRBV6-6 and TRBJ1-1, with D perhaps TRBD1 (6 bases). Germline-derived CDR1 and CDR2 are MNHNY and SVGAGI (reference sequence). The CDR3 sequence is 14 residues long. Between the trimmed V and J ends, which lost 6 bases and 0 bases, there was a span of 11 bases. The CDR3 protein is CASRTGQVNTEAFF. DNA of the CDR3: TGTGCCAGCAGGACGGGACAAGTGAACACTGAAGCTTTCTTT.

This rearrangement joins TRBV6-5 to TRBJ1-1, with 9 bases identical to TRBD1. V shed 0 bases, J shed 3 bases, and the junction held 2 bases outside the gene matches. Germline V gives CDR1 MNHEY, CDR2 SVGAGI. The CDR3 is made up of 15 amino acids. In nucleotides, the CDR3 is TGTGCCAGCAGTTACTCGGACAGGGGTCACACTGAAGCTTTCTTT. It encodes CASSYSDRGHTEAFF.

The J gene is TRBJ1-2, the V gene TRBV6-5; tentative D call: TRBD1 (5 bases). Germline V CDR1 and CDR2: MNHEY, SVGAGI. The length of the CDR3 is 14 residues. Trimming cost V 0 bases and J 7 bases, with 12 bases left between them. CDR3 amino acids: CASSYSVGGGGYTF. CDR3 nucleotides: TGTGCCAGCAGTTACTCGGTCGGCGGGGGTGGCTACACCTTC.

V is TRBV4-3 and J is TRBJ1-2; tentative D call: TRBD1 (5 bases). The germline V gene has CDR1 LGHNA and CDR2 YSLEER. The CDR3 has 15 residues. Trimming took off 0 bases at V and 3 bases at J, with 11 bases between the two ends. This CDR3 is CASSQDPQGDYGYTF. Here the CDR3 DNA reads TGCGCCAGCAGCCAAGATCCCCAGGGTGACTATGGCTACACCTTC.

The rearrangement uses TRBV29-1 and TRBJ1-2; D gene unclear. Germline CDR1 is SQVTM and CDR2 is ANQGSEA. The CDR3 sequence is 12 residues long. V was shortened by 6 bases and J by 3 bases, with 11 bases between the two germline ends. The DNA for the CDR3 is TGCAGCGTCGGCAGGAACGACTATGGCTACACCTTC. It translates to CSVGRNDYGYTF.

The chain is built from TRBV4-2 and TRBJ1-2; D is unresolved. The CDR3 has 13 residues. Germline CDR1 LGHNA, CDR2 YNFKEQ. Trimming removed 1 base from V and 4 bases from J, with 7 bases in between. The CDR3 loop reads CASSQARLYGYTF. CDR3 DNA: TGTGCCAGCAGCCAAGCGCGTCTCTATGGCTACACCTTC.

V and J are TRBV2 and TRBJ1-1; TRBD1 might be the D (6 bases). CDR3 length: 16 residues. The germline V gene has CDR1 SNHLY and CDR2 FYNNEI. The V end lost 7 bases, the J end lost 1 base, and 19 bases lay between the germline ends. In nucleotides, the CDR3 is TGTGCCAGCACTCAGAGAGACAGGTACAGGAACACTGAAGCTTTCTTT. This encodes CASTQRDRYRNTEAFF. The full variable domain, completed using reference TRBV2 and TRBJ1-1, is EPEVTQTPSHQVTQMGQEVILRCVPISNHLYFYWYRQILGQKVEFLVSFYNNEISEKSEIFDDQFSVERPDGSNFTLKIRSTKLEDSAMYFCASTQRDRYRNTEAFFGQGTRLTVV.

The chain links TRBV9 to TRBJ2-3, with D possibly matching TRBD1 (6 bases). Trimming took off 0 bases at V and 1 base at J, with 9 bases between the two ends. This CDR3 is built from 15 residues. Germline CDR1 and CDR2: SGDLS and YYNGEE. The CDR3 nucleotides read TGTGCCAGCAGCGTAGTAGGGGGAGGCACAGATACGCAGTATTTT. This sequence encodes CASSVVGGGTDTQYF. Full variable domain (outside the CDR3, taken from reference TRBV9 and TRBJ2-3): DSGVTQTPKHLITATGQRVTLRCSPRSGDLSVYWYQQSLDQGLQFLIQYYNGEERAKGNILERFSAQQFPDLHSELNLSSLELGDSALYFCASSVVGGGTDTQYFGPGTRLTVL.

V gene TRBV4-1 combines with J gene TRBJ1-2, with 10 nucleotides matching TRBD1. CDR3 length: 15 amino acids. The V gene's germline CDR1 is MGHRA and CDR2 YSYEKL. V shed 5 bases and J 6 bases; nucleotides not matched to a gene: 9. CDR3 protein: CASSLQTGGADGYTF. Here the CDR3 DNA reads TGCGCCAGCAGCTTACAGACAGGGGGCGCCGATGGCTACACCTTC.

The chain carries TRBV6-5 and TRBJ2-7, with 7 bases aligning to TRBD1. CDR1 and CDR2 from the germline V gene are MNHEY and SVGAGI. V was pared by 0 bases and J by 3 bases, with 2 bases of the junction left unmatched. This CDR3 is built from 14 residues. CDR3 amino acids: CASSYSGTDYEQYF. CDR3 coding DNA: TGTGCCAGCAGTTACTCTGGGACAGACTACGAGCAGTACTTC.

This clone has more than one count but fewer than ten. The chain has TRBV5-6 and TRBJ2-2, with D hard to call. The CDR3 sequence is 15 residues long. CDR1 and CDR2 (germline): SGHDT, YYEEEE. Trimming removed 0 bases from V and 2 bases from J, with 8 bases in between. CDR3 sequence: CASSLGQFNTGELFF. The CDR3 region has the DNA TGTGCCAGCAGCTTGGGGCAGTTTAACACCGGGGAGCTGTTTTTT.

The genes are TRBV5-4 and TRBJ1-2, with 8 bases aligning to TRBD1. This CDR3 comprises 14 residues. Germline V CDR1 and CDR2: SGHNT, YYREEE (reference sequence). V was pared by 4 bases and J by 0 bases, with 2 bases of the junction left unmatched. Here the CDR3 DNA reads TGTGCCAGCAGCCGGACAGGGTCTAACTATGGCTACACCTTC. This gives the protein CASSRTGSNYGYTF.

This chain connects TRBV30 to TRBJ2-3; 9 nucleotides align to TRBD1. Germline CDR1 GTSNPN, CDR2 SVGIG (reference sequence). This CDR3 spans 15 amino acids. The J segment lost 3 bases and the V segment lost 0 bases, leaving 4 bases of the junction unmatched. The CDR3 protein is CAWSVLTGGTDTQYF. The CDR3 DNA is TGTGCCTGGAGTGTCCTGACAGGGGGGACAGATACGCAGTATTTT. Filled out from reference TRBV30 and TRBJ2-3, the complete variable domain reads SQTIHQWPATLVQPVGSPLSLECTVEGTSNPNLYWYRQAAGRGLQLLFYSVGIGQISSEVPQNLSASRPQDRQFILSSKKLLLSDSGFYLCAWSVLTGGTDTQYFGPGTRLTVL.

The J gene is TRBJ2-1, the V gene TRBV6-5; the match to TRBD2 covers 7 bases. Germline CDR1 reads MNHEY; CDR2 reads SVGAGI. The CDR3 is 14 amino acids. The V segment lost 8 bases and the J segment 13 bases; nucleotides outside the gene matches: 17. CDR3 residues: CASSYGTNPRIQFF. The CDR3 nucleotides read TGTGCCAGCTCTTACGGGACTAATCCCCGTATTCAGTTCTTC.

The V call is TRBV7-3, the J call TRBJ2-3, with unresolved D. The V end lost 5 bases, the J end lost 0 bases, and 3 bases lay between the germline ends. CDR1 SGHTA and CDR2 FQGTGA come from the germline V gene. The CDR3 loop spans 12 amino acids. The CDR3 nucleotides read TGTGCCAGCAGCCCTAGCACAGATACGCAGTATTTT. It is translated as CASSPSTDTQYF.

The chain has TRBV6-5 and TRBJ1-2; TRBD1 might be the D (5 bases). The germline V gene has CDR1 MNHEY and CDR2 SVGAGI. The CDR3 length is 13 residues. V shed 6 bases and J shed 1 base, with 9 bases lying between them. CDR3 region: CASRQANNYGYTF. In nucleotides, the CDR3 is TGTGCCAGCAGACAGGCTAATAACTATGGCTACACCTTC.

V and J are TRBV13 and TRBJ2-1; TRBD1 agrees at 10 bases. This CDR3 has 17 amino acids. Germline V gene sequence: CDR1 PRHDT, CDR2 FYEKMQ (reference sequence). V shed 8 bases and J 9 bases; nucleotides not matched to a gene: 19. As DNA, the CDR3 is TGTGCCAGCCAGCTTAATACAGGACAGGGGGTAACGGGTGAGCAGTTCTTC. This encodes CASQLNTGQGVTGEQFF.